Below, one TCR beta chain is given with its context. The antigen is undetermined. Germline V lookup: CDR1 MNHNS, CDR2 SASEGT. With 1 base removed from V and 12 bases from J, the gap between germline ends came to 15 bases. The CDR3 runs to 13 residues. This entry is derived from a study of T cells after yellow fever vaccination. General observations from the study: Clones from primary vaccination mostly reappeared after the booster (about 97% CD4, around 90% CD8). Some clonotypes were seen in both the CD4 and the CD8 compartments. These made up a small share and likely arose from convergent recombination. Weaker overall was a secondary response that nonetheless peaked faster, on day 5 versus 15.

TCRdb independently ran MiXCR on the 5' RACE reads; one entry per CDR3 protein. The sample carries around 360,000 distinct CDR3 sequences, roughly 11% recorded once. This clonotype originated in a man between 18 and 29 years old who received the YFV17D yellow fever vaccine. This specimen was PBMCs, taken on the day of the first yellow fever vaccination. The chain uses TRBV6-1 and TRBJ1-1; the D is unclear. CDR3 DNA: TGTGCCAGCAGTGAAGTTGGGCGCGAGGGTACTTTCTTT. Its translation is CASSEVGREGTFF.